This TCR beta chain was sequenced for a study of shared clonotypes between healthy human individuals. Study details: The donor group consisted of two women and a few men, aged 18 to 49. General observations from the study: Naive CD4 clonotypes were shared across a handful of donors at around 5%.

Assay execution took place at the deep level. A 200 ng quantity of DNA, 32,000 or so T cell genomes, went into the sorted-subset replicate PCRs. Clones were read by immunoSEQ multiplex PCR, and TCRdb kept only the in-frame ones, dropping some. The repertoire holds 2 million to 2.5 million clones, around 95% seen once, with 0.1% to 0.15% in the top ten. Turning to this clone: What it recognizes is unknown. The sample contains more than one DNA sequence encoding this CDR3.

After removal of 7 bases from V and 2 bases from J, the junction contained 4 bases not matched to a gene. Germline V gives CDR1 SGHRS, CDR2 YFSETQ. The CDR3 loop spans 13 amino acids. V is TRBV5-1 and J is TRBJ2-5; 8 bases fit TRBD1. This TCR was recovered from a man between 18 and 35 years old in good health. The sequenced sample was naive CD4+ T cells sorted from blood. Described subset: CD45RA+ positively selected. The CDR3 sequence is CASGGTGQETQYF. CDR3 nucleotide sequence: TGCGCCAGCGGGGGGACAGGTCAAGAGACCCAGTACTTC.